Below, 31 T cell receptor beta chains from the same sample are listed, as sequenced in a study of human T cells and chemical hapten exposure. TCRdb processed the RACE reads anew with MiXCR; each CDR3 protein has one entry. The data contain roughly 80,000 distinct CDR3 sequences, roughly 15% of them singletons. Time point of the sample: pre-sensitization, week 0. Treatment reported: therapeutic diphenylcyclopropenone sensitization with weekly scalp DPC. This sample comprised whole blood, obtained in connection with sensitization to the hapten diphenylcyclopropenone (DPC). The receptors were sampled from a woman aged 45-59 years with alopecia areata. Some clones in this sample may be carry-over from other donors' samples.

J is TRBJ2-5 and V is TRBV7-7; TRBD2 matches 9 bases. The CDR3 runs 15 residues. Germline V lookup: CDR1 SSHAT, CDR2 FNYEAQ (reference sequence). The J segment lost 5 bases and the V segment lost 2 bases, leaving 6 bases of the junction unmatched. CDR3: CASSLTPAGGETQYF. The CDR3 DNA reads as TGTGCCAGCAGCTTAACCCCCGCGGGAGGGGAGACCCAGTACTTC.

This clonotype was seen a few times. The genes are TRBV20-1 and TRBJ2-7; 14 positions match TRBD2. Trimming cost V 4 bases and J 3 bases; bases outside gene matches: 8. The CDR3 has 16 amino acids. Germline V CDR1 and CDR2: DFQATT, SNEGSKA (reference sequence). This CDR3 is CSATLRTSGRYYEQYF. CDR3 nucleotides: TGCAGTGCTACCTTACGGACTAGCGGGAGGTACTACGAGCAGTACTTC.

The chain couples TRBV7-9 to TRBJ2-5, with D maybe TRBD1 (6 bases). V lost 6 bases and J lost 3, with 17 bases in between. The CDR3 runs 15 residues. The germline gives CDR1 SEHNR, CDR2 FQNEAQ (reference sequence). The CDR3 DNA sequence: TGTGCCAGCAGTCCGAGACAGGTCTTAGAAGAGACCCAGTACTTC. Translated: CASSPRQVLEETQYF.

The J gene is TRBJ2-5, the V gene TRBV9; 7 bases agree with TRBD2. The CDR3 consists of 14 residues. Germline loops: CDR1 SGDLS, CDR2 YYNGEE. The J segment lost 4 bases and the V segment lost 1 base, leaving 4 bases of the junction unmatched. CDR3 in amino acids: CASSVSSGRETQYF. CDR3 coding DNA: TGTGCCAGCAGCGTATCTAGCGGTAGAGAGACCCAGTACTTC.

The J gene is TRBJ1-1, the V gene TRBV6-5; D gene unclear. This CDR3 is 14 amino acids long. CDR1 MNHEY and CDR2 SVGAGI come from the germline V gene. V was clipped by 5 bases and J by 0 bases, with 10 bases between them. Here the CDR3 DNA reads TGTGCCAGCAGTCCTGGGCTTATGAACACTGAAGCTTTCTTT. Protein: CASSPGLMNTEAFF.

The chain employs TRBV9 and TRBJ2-1; D gene unclear. Trimming cost V 0 bases and J 7 bases, with 8 bases left between them. The CDR3 is 13 residues long. CDR1 is SGDLS, CDR2 YYNGEE, per germline. DNA of the CDR3: TGTGCCAGCAGCGTAGATTTTAGGAATGAGCAGTTCTTC. Residues: CASSVDFRNEQFF.

This clonotype was detected a few times. V usage is TRBV30 and J usage is TRBJ2-2, with 10 positions matching TRBD2. The CDR3 loop spans 14 amino acids. V lost 5 bases, J lost 6 bases, and 6 bases stayed unmatched. The germline V gene has CDR1 GTSNPN and CDR2 SVGIG (reference sequence). CDR3 sequence reads: CAWEGTSAAGELFF. The CDR3 coding sequence is TGTGCCTGGGAGGGGACTAGCGCGGCCGGGGAGCTGTTTTTT.

This chain connects TRBV28 to TRBJ2-1; D perhaps matches TRBD1 (6 bases). This CDR3 is 15 amino acids long. V was cut by 2 bases and J by 7 bases, with 15 bases left in between. Germline loops: CDR1 MDHEN, CDR2 SYDVKM. CDR3 DNA: TGTGCCAGCAGTTTAGCGTCAGGGGCAATGAATGAGCAGTTCTTC. This encodes CASSLASGAMNEQFF.

The chain carries TRBV6-2 or TRBV6-3 and TRBJ2-2; D may be TRBD1 (6 bases). Germline assignment: CDR1 MNHEY and CDR2 SVGEGT. The CDR3 loop spans 15 amino acids. V was pared by 5 bases and J by 5 bases, with 15 bases between. CDR3 residues: CASSLRGVVTGELFF. The CDR3 DNA follows: TGTGCCAGCAGTCTCAGGGGAGTCGTAACCGGGGAGCTGTTTTTT.

V usage is TRBV6-5 and J usage is TRBJ2-6, with 9 bases that match TRBD1. V lost 3 bases, J lost 2 bases, and 2 bases stayed unmatched. From germline, CDR1 is MNHEY and CDR2 SVGAGI. The CDR3 is made up of 16 amino acids. CDR3 in DNA: TGTGCCAGCAGTTATGGGGACAGGGCTGGGGCCAACGTCCTGACTTTC. Translating gives CASSYGDRAGANVLTF.

This clonotype turned up a few times. V usage is TRBV10-3 and J usage is TRBJ2-2, with no clear D. V was trimmed by 3 bases and J by 3 bases, leaving 8 bases between them. The CDR3 is 14 amino acids. The germline V gene encodes CDR1 ENHRY and CDR2 SYGVKD. For the CDR3, the DNA is TGTGCCATCAGTGAAGGTTCCCACACCGGGGAGCTGTTTTTT. This codes for CAISEGSHTGELFF.

Points on this clonotype: The conserved closing phenylalanine or tryptophan is absent in this CDR3, likely reflecting a read error. This sequence joins TRBV27 and TRBJ2-3; 10 nucleotides align to TRBD2. The CDR3 covers 18 residues. Trimming took 5 bases from V and 0 from J; bases not matched to a gene: 11. Germline CDR1 is MNHEY and CDR2 is SMNVEV (reference sequence). The CDR3 protein is CASSTQKGLATSTDTQYY. CDR3 bases: TGTGCCAGCAGTACGCAAAAGGGACTAGCGACTAGCACAGATACGCAGTATTAT.

This chain connects TRBV5-4 to TRBJ2-2; 14 nucleotides agree with TRBD2. The V gene's germline CDR1 is SGHNT and CDR2 YYREEE (reference sequence). There are 18 residues in the CDR3. V dropped 5 bases and J dropped 3; count of bases not matched to a gene: 9. CDR3 nucleotide sequence: TGTGCCAGCAGACTGGGACTAGCGGGAGTAAGGGACACCGGGGAGCTGTTTTTT. Its protein product is CASRLGLAGVRDTGELFF.

CDR3 protein: CASSQEPGSYNEQFF. The CDR3 DNA follows: TGCGCCAGCAGCCAAGAGCCAGGGTCCTACAATGAGCAGTTCTTC. The gene calls are TRBV5-1 and TRBJ2-1, with D possibly TRBD1 on 5 matching bases. This CDR3 is 15 amino acids long. Germline V gene lookup returns CDR1 SGHRS and CDR2 YFSETQ. V was clipped by 4 bases and J by 1 base, with 12 bases between them.

The chain employs TRBV7-9 and TRBJ2-3, with D perhaps matching TRBD2 (6 bases). Deletions cut 7 bases from V and 4 bases from J, with 18 bases between. This CDR3 region has 15 residues. CDR1 and CDR2 from the germline V gene are SEHNR and FQNEAQ (reference sequence). The CDR3 DNA follows: TGTGCCAGCACCCCAGGCTACGGCGGGGCAGATACGCAGTATTTT. Its protein product is CASTPGYGGADTQYF.

There are a few counts of this clonotype. The CDR3 loop reads CASNEGTSGSNEQFF. The CDR3 nucleotides are TGTGCCAGCAACGAGGGGACTAGCGGCTCCAATGAGCAGTTCTTC. The rearrangement joins TRBV2 to TRBJ2-1, with 11 positions matching TRBD2. CDR1 is SNHLY and CDR2 is FYNNEI in the germline V gene. This CDR3 is built from 15 residues. V lost 7 bases, J lost 6 bases, and 8 bases stayed unmatched.

The sample holds a few counts of this clonotype. The rearrangement links TRBV4-3 to TRBJ1-6; possible D gene TRBD1, 5 bases. Trimming removed 2 bases at V and 13 bases at J, with 18 bases between. This CDR3 is built from 15 residues. Germline V gene lookup returns CDR1 LGHNA and CDR2 YSLEER. This chain's CDR3 is CASSQNPQGGAPLHF. The DNA of the CDR3 is TGCGCCAGCAGCCAAAATCCTCAGGGAGGCGCGCCCCTCCACTTT.

V is TRBV29-1 and J is TRBJ1-2; the D is unclear. From germline, CDR1 is SQVTM and CDR2 ANQGSEA. Trimming took 2 bases from V and 4 from J, leaving 8 bases between them. CDR3 length equals 12 residues. The CDR3 is CSVERQFYGYTF. The CDR3 region has the DNA TGCAGCGTTGAACGCCAGTTCTATGGCTACACCTTC.

This clonotype has more than one count but fewer than ten. The genes are TRBV15 and TRBJ1-1, with D possibly TRBD1 on 5 matching bases. Germline assignment: CDR1 LNHNV and CDR2 YYDKDF (reference sequence). Trimming shortened V by 0 bases and J by 2 bases, and 13 bases separated the two germline ends. The CDR3 length is 16 residues. For the CDR3, the DNA is TGTGCCACCAGCAGAGAAAGGGGCGATATTAACACTGAAGCTTTCTTT. This gives the protein CATSRERGDINTEAFF.

There are a few counts of this clonotype. This rearrangement joins TRBV19 to TRBJ2-2, with D possibly TRBD2 on 7 matching bases. V was clipped by 7 bases and J by 4 bases, with 19 bases between them. CDR3 length equals 16 residues. Germline CDR1 LNHDA, CDR2 SQIVND (reference sequence). CDR3 sequence reads: CASNGVGGRSTGELFF. In DNA, the CDR3 is TGTGCCAGTAACGGAGTGGGGGGGCGCAGCACCGGGGAGCTGTTTTTT.

The J gene is TRBJ1-5, the V gene TRBV5-1, with D uncertain. The V end lost 0 bases, the J end lost 2 bases, and 9 bases lay between the germline ends. The CDR3 length is 15 residues. Germline V gene lookup returns CDR1 SGHRS and CDR2 YFSETQ. The CDR3 nucleotides read TGCGCCAGCAGCTTGGAAGGGTATGGCAATCAGCCCCAGCATTTT. It specifies CASSLEGYGNQPQHF.

The V and J genes are TRBV6-1 and TRBJ1-2, with 8 nucleotides matching TRBD1. CDR1 MNHNS and CDR2 SASEGT come from the germline V gene. The ends lost 8 bases at V and 9 bases at J; junction bases unmatched: 8. The CDR3 is made up of 12 amino acids. CDR3 amino acids: CASSDRGRSYTF. The CDR3, as DNA: TGTGCCAGCTCCGACAGGGGTAGGAGCTACACCTTC.

This clonotype was counted only a few times. The chain uses TRBV27 and TRBJ2-1, with D perhaps given as TRBD1 or TRBD2 (6 bases each). The CDR3 totals 14 residues. V lost 3 bases and J 8 bases, leaving 14 bases between the germline ends. CDR1 and CDR2 (germline): MNHEY, SMNVEV (reference sequence). CDR3: CASSLGRGLDEQFF. Written as DNA, the CDR3 is TGTGCCAGCAGTTTGGGCAGGGGACTCGATGAGCAGTTCTTC.

This clonotype was recorded a few times. CDR3 nucleotide sequence: TGTGCCAGCAGTAAATCGGACACCAGGAGAACTAGCACAGATACGCAGTATTTT. This sequence encodes CASSKSDTRRTSTDTQYF. The chain uses TRBV27 and TRBJ2-3; D possibly corresponds to TRBD1 (5 bases). In germline, CDR1 is MNHEY, CDR2 SMNVEV (reference sequence). V was clipped by 5 bases and J by 0 bases, with 21 bases between them. This CDR3 has 18 residues.

The chain has TRBV28 and TRBJ1-2; 7 nucleotides align to TRBD1. The junction had 12 bases not matched to a gene; V was cut back by 6 bases and J by 5 bases. CDR1 MDHEN and CDR2 SYDVKM come from the germline V gene. The CDR3 is 15 amino acids. The CDR3 sequence is CASRSHRDSFYGYTF. CDR3 coding DNA: TGTGCCAGCAGATCCCACCGGGACAGTTTTTATGGCTACACCTTC.

This clonotype occurred a few times. The chain employs TRBV20-1 and TRBJ2-2; 7 bases map to TRBD1. CDR3 length equals 13 residues. CDR1 is DFQATT and CDR2 is SNEGSKA in the germline V gene (reference sequence). Trimming cost V 3 bases and J 4 bases; bases outside gene matches: 2. CDR3 residues: CSARAGGTGELFF. The CDR3 DNA follows: TGCAGTGCTAGGGCAGGGGGCACCGGGGAGCTGTTTTTT.

This clonotype appeared a few times. The chain couples TRBV20-1 to TRBJ1-1; D gene ambiguous. CDR3 size: 15 residues. CDR1 and CDR2 (germline): DFQATT, SNEGSKA (reference sequence). V was cut by 5 bases and J by 1 base, with 17 bases left in between. In DNA form, the CDR3 reads TGCAGTGCTCTGGCGGCAGGCCCACGGAACACTGAAGCTTTCTTT. Protein: CSALAAGPRNTEAFF.

This clonotype was seen a few times. This sequence joins TRBV4-3 and TRBJ1-6; 7 bases are a match to TRBD1. This CDR3 comprises 15 residues. V was clipped by 1 base and J by 7 bases; unmatched bases: 4. From germline, CDR1 is LGHNA and CDR2 YSLEER. The CDR3 loop reads CASSQVGGLNSPLHF. CDR3 sequence (DNA): TGCGCCAGCAGCCAAGTAGGGGGCTTGAATTCACCCCTCCACTTT.

This rearrangement joins TRBV18 to TRBJ2-7, with a tentative D call TRBD2 (5 bases). From germline, CDR1 is KGHSH and CDR2 LQKENI. The CDR3 is made up of 15 amino acids. The V end was cut by 3 bases, the J end by 0 bases, with 12 bases between. The CDR3 loop reads CASSPPLGSSYEQYF. The DNA of the CDR3 is TGTGCCAGCTCACCCCCGTTAGGGAGCTCCTACGAGCAGTACTTC.

V is TRBV6-1 and J is TRBJ2-1; weak D call: TRBD2 (5 bases). Between the trimmed V and J ends, which lost 1 base and 11 bases, there was a span of 12 bases. Germline CDR1 and CDR2: MNHNS and SASEGT. The CDR3 covers 13 residues. The CDR3 loop is CASSEGSLTKQFF. In DNA form, the CDR3 reads TGTGCCAGCAGTGAAGGGTCTTTGACTAAGCAGTTCTTC.

This clonotype was recorded a few times. The chain recombines TRBV2 with TRBJ2-7; TRBD1 matches at 8 bases. V lost 9 bases, J lost 6 bases, and 7 bases stayed unmatched. The CDR3 covers 12 residues. Germline V lookup: CDR1 SNHLY, CDR2 FYNNEI. The CDR3 DNA reads as TGTGCCAGGGGACAGGTGGGAGGCGAGCAGTACTTC. It codes for CARGQVGGEQYF.